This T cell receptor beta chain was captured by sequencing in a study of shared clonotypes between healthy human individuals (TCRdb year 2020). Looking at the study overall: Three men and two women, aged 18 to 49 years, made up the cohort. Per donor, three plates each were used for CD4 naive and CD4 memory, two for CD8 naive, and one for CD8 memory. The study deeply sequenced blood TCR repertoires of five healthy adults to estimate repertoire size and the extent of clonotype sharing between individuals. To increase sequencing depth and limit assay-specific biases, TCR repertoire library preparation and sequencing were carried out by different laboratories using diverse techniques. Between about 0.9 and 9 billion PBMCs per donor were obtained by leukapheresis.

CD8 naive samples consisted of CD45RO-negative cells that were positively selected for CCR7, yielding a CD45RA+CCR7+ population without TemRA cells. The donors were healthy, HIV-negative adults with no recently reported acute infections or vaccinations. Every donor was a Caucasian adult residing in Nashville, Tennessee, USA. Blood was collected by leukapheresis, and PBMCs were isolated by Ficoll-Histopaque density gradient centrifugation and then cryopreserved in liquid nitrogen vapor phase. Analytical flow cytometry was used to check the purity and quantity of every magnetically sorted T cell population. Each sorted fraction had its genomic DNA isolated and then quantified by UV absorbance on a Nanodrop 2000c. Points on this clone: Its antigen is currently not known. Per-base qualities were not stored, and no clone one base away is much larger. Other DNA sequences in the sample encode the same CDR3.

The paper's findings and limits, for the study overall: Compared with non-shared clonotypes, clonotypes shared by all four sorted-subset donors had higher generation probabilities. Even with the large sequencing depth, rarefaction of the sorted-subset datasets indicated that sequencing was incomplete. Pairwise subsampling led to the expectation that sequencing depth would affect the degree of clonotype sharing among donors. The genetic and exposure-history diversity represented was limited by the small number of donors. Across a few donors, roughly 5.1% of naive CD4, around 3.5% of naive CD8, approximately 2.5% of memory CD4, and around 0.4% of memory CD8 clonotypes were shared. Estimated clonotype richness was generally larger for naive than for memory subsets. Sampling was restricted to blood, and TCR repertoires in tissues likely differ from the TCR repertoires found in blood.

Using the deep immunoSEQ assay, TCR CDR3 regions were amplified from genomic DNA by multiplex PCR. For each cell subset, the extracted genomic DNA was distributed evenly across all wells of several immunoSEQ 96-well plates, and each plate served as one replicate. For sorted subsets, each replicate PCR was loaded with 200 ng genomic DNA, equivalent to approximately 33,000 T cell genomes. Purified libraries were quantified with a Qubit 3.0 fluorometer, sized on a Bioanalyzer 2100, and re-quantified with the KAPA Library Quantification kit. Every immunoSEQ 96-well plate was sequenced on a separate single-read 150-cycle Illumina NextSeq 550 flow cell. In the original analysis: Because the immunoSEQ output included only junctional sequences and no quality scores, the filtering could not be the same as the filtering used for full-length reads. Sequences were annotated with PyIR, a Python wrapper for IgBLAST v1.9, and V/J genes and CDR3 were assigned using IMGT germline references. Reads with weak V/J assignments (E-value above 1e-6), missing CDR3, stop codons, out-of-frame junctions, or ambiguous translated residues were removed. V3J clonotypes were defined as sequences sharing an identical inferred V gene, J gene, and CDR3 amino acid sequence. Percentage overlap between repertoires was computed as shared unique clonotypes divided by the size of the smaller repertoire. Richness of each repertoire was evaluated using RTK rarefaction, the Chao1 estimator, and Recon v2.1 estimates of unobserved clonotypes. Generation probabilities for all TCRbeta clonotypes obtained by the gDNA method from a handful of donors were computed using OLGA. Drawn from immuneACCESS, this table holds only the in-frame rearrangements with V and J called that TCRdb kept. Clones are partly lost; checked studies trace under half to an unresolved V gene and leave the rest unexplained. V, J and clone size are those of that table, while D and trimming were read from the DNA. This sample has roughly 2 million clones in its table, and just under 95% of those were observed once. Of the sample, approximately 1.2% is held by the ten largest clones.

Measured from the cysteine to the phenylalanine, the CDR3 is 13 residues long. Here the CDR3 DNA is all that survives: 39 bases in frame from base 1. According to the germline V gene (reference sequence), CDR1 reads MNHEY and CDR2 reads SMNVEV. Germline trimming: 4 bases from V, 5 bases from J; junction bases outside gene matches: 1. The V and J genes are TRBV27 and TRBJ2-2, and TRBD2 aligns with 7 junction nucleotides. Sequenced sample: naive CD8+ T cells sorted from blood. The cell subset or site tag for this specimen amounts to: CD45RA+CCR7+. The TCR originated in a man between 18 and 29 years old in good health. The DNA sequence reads TGTGCCAGCAGTTGGGGGGGGACCGGGGAGCTGTTTTTT. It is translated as CASSWGGTGELFF.